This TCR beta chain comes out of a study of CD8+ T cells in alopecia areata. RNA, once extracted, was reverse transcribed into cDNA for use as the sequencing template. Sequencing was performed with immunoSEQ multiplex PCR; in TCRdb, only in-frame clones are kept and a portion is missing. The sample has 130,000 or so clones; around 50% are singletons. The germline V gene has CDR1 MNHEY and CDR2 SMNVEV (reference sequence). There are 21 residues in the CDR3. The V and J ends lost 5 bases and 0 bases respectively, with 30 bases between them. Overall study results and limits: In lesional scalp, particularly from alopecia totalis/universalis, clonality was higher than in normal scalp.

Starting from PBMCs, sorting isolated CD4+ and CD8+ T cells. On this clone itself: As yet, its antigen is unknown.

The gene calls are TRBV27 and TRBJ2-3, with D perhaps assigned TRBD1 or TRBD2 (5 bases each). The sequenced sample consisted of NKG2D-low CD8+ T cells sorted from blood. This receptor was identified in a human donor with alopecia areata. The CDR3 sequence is CASSLRSGRPGPTTSTDTQYF. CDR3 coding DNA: TGTGCCAGCAGTCTACGGTCGGGACGTCCGGGACCGACTACTAGCACAGATACGCAGTATTTT.